This T cell receptor beta chain emerged from a study of cytomegalovirus exposure and HLA in healthy donors. Whole-study results and caveats: A list of about 160 TCR beta chains associated with cytomegalovirus was given. According to a later analysis, most TCR beta chains associated with CMV appeared HLA-restricted.

A multiplex PCR was run with 60 Vbeta primers and 13 Jbeta primers. Original handling: Approximately 78 million unique TCR beta chains, 10 million to 13 million of them shared, were counted by a later analysis. Only in-frame clones appear in the TCRdb table, and some are missing; sequencing was by immunoSEQ multiplex PCR. V, J and clone size reflect that table, while D and trimming were determined from the DNA. The sample lists fewer than 200,000 clones, approximately 75% occurring once. About this clone: What it binds is unknown.

J was trimmed by 8 bases and V by 6 bases; bases with no gene match: 10. The CDR3 runs to 16 residues. Germline V gives CDR1 LNHDA, CDR2 SQIVND (reference sequence). The receptor's source is a girl aged 10 to 17 in good health and CMV-seronegative. Specimen: PBMCs. The chain recombines TRBV19 with TRBJ2-3; TRBD2 agrees at 14 bases. The CDR3, as DNA: TGTGCCAGTAGCGTGACTAGCGGGGGGGTGCGGGGTACGCAGTATTTT. Encoded protein: CASSVTSGGVRGTQYF.